This TCR beta chain was observed in a study of T-cell reconstitution after alpha-beta-depleted transplantation in children. Study findings and constraints: Newly made T cells mostly supplied T-cell counts and diversity one year after transplant. There were some patients whose high TCRbeta diversity at day 60 came from surviving recipient T cells and thymic progenitors. Reportedly, alpha-beta T cells present about two months post-transplant originated from several hundred expanded clones of graft origin.

The CDR3 covers 13 residues. Trimming took 6 bases from V and 2 from J, leaving 9 bases between them. The germline gives CDR1 SGHDN, CDR2 FVKESK. As it was prepared, the TCRbeta library received unique molecular identifiers. TCRdb analysed the PCR reads with MiXCR anew, one entry per CDR3 protein. The data show roughly 200,000 distinct CDR3 sequences, with roughly 8.3% seen just once and approximately 34% held by the top ten. About this clonotype itself: Its antigen is unknown.

The chain carries TRBV14 and TRBJ2-3; D is uncertain. The sequence came from a male patient aged 2-10 years who had a stem cell transplant for acute myeloid leukemia, so the T cells may come from the graft donor. Material: PBMCs, mostly from graft donor cells, obtained 360 days after TCRalphabeta/CD19-depleted stem cell transplant. The CDR3 coding sequence is TGTGCCAGCAGACCTAGAGTCACAGATACGCAGTATTTT. Its protein product is CASRPRVTDTQYF.